These T cell receptor beta chains were read from a single sample in a study of memory CD4+ T cells and cytomegalovirus serostatus. Method: immunoSEQ multiplex PCR; TCRdb's copy keeps in-frame clones and lacks some. The table shows around 54,000 clones, with roughly 78% occurring only once. Sequenced material: memory CD4+ T cells from blood. These receptors all stem from an adult in good health and CMV-seronegative. CDR3s include the opening cysteine and the closing phenylalanine or tryptophan. Fields, in order: J gene, D gene, clone size, V gene, CDR3 DNA, CDR3 protein. A D gene is named only where the DNA matches it firmly. For some rows the clone size is stated as once, few or many, or as a class when expanded; others skip it.

j_call: TRBJ1-4; d_call: -; clone_size: once; v_call: TRBV6-1; cdr3_nt: TGTGCCAGCAGTGCAACAGCGACAACTAATGAAAAACTGTTTTTT; cdr3_aa: CASSATATTNEKLFF
j_call: TRBJ2-7; d_call: TRBD1; clone_size: -; v_call: TRBV28; cdr3_nt: TGTGCCAGCAGTGCCGGACAGGCCTCGGGGGAGCAGTACTTC; cdr3_aa: CASSAGQASGEQYF
j_call: TRBJ1-1; d_call: -; clone_size: -; v_call: TRBV2; cdr3_nt: TGTGCCAGCGGAGTGGCACTCTTAAACACTGAAGCTTTCTTT; cdr3_aa: CASGVALLNTEAFF
j_call: TRBJ2-3; d_call: -; clone_size: -; v_call: TRBV7-9; cdr3_nt: TGTGCCAGCAGCTTAGCCCGGGGGCGCAGCACAGATACGCAGTATTTT; cdr3_aa: CASSLARGRSTDTQYF
j_call: TRBJ2-1; d_call: TRBD1; clone_size: -; v_call: TRBV28; cdr3_nt: TGTGCCAGCAGTTTCGCCAGACAGGGGGGTTACAATGAGCAGTTCTTC; cdr3_aa: CASSFARQGGYNEQFF
j_call: TRBJ2-2; d_call: -; clone_size: -; v_call: TRBV5-4; cdr3_nt: TGTGCCAGCAGCTCCGGAAGTTCCACCGGGGAGCTGTTTTTT; cdr3_aa: CASSSGSSTGELFF
j_call: TRBJ1-3; d_call: -; clone_size: -; v_call: TRBV7-6; cdr3_nt: TGTGCCAGCAGCGCGGGGCCCGAGCTGTTTGGATACACCATATATTTT; cdr3_aa: CASSAGPELFGYTIYF
j_call: TRBJ2-7; d_call: TRBD2; clone_size: -; v_call: TRBV9; cdr3_nt: TGTGCCAGCAGCACCGGACTAGCAAGGATCCACGAGCAGTACTTC; cdr3_aa: CASSTGLARIHEQYF
j_call: TRBJ2-3; d_call: -; clone_size: -; v_call: TRBV28; cdr3_nt: TGTGCCAGCAGTTTGACGGGAGCGCAGTATTTT; cdr3_aa: CASSLTGAQYF
j_call: TRBJ1-2; d_call: -; clone_size: -; v_call: TRBV2; cdr3_nt: TGTGCCAGCAGTGAAGCGCGCGGCAGAAGTAACTATGGCTACACCTTC; cdr3_aa: CASSEARGRSNYGYTF
j_call: TRBJ1-1; d_call: -; clone_size: -; v_call: TRBV5-4; cdr3_nt: TGTGCCAGCAGCCAGTCGGGGGCGCGAACTGAAGCTTTCTTT; cdr3_aa: CASSQSGARTEAFF
j_call: TRBJ2-7; d_call: TRBD1; clone_size: -; v_call: TRBV10-3; cdr3_nt: TGTGCCACCCGAGCCGGGACAGACTCCTACGAGCAGTACTTC; cdr3_aa: CATRAGTDSYEQYF
j_call: TRBJ2-1; d_call: TRBD2; clone_size: -; v_call: TRBV7-7; cdr3_nt: TGTGCTAGCGGGAACCCGGGGGGCCACAATGAGCAGTTCTTC; cdr3_aa: CASGNPGGHNEQFF
j_call: TRBJ2-1; d_call: -; clone_size: -; v_call: TRBV6-5; cdr3_nt: TGTGCCAGCAGTTACCAAAGGGTAGGAGGCTACAATGAGCAGTTCTTC; cdr3_aa: CASSYQRVGGYNEQFF
j_call: TRBJ2-1; d_call: TRBD2; clone_size: -; v_call: TRBV6-5; cdr3_nt: TGTGCCAGCAGTTACGGACTAGCGGGACCGAATGAGCAGTTCTTC; cdr3_aa: CASSYGLAGPNEQFF
j_call: TRBJ2-2; d_call: TRBD2; clone_size: -; v_call: TRBV6-4; cdr3_nt: TGTGCCAGCAGTCGTCGGGGGGGCACCGGGGAGCTGTTTTTT; cdr3_aa: CASSRRGGTGELFF
j_call: TRBJ2-1; d_call: -; clone_size: -; v_call: TRBV11-3; cdr3_nt: TGTGCCAGCAGGAATTCCGCTACTCGAGGGGAGCAGTTCTTC; cdr3_aa: CASRNSATRGEQFF